This TCR beta chain was identified during a study of identical twins. TCRdb independently ran MiXCR on the 5' RACE reads; one entry per CDR3 protein. Counted here are under 350,000 distinct CDR3 sequences, roughly 10% occurring once; the ten biggest clones make up around 7.1%. The CDR3 totals 15 residues. Trimming left V 0 bases short and J 2 bases short, with 11 bases between. Germline assignment: CDR1 LGHNA and CDR2 YNFKEQ. Many counts were recorded for this clonotype. This same sample was also part of a study on yellow fever vaccine responses in identical twins. This second study says: Reportedly, twins showed a vaccine T cell response that looked partly convergent and partly personalized.

Sample: CD8+ T cells sorted from blood. The rearrangement links TRBV4-2 to TRBJ2-7; D is unresolved. This TCR derives from a woman under 30 in good health. The CDR3 DNA sequence: TGTGCCAGCAGCCAAGAATCTCACGGAGCCTACGAGCAGTACTTC. It encodes CASSQESHGAYEQYF.